This T cell receptor beta chain is drawn from a study of blood T cell repertoires in COVID-19. Across the whole study: Whether acute or convalescent, the COVID-19 samples came from the United States, Italy and Spain. T cells, B-cell-depleted T cells, or PBMCs supplied cDNA or gDNA.

The CDR3 consists of 13 residues. After removal of 2 bases from V and 6 bases from J, the junction contained 5 bases not matched to a gene. The germline V gene encodes CDR1 GTSNPN and CDR2 SVGIG (reference sequence). The authors' processing: From reference gene primer amplification, estimates of nucleated cell counts were derived. Using immunoSEQ multiplex PCR, the repertoire was profiled, and TCRdb retains in-frame clones only, with some absent. D and trimming were read from the DNA, whereas the V and J calls and clone size are those reported in that table. This table has about 120,000 clones, just over 90% appearing once.

The origin of this receptor is a human donor with active COVID-19. The donor label of this sample is uncertain. Sample: peripheral blood. This chain uses TRBV30 with TRBJ1-2; 8 bases agree with TRBD1. The CDR3 region has the DNA TGTGCCTGGAGTCCCGACAGGGGTAATGGCTACACCTTC. It specifies CAWSPDRGNGYTF.